The clone carrying this T cell receptor (beta chain) was detected many times. As yet, its antigen is unknown. This sample was included in a study of response to subunit inactivated influenza vaccine. Study-level results: Authors suggested seasonal influenza vaccinations each recruit few new T cells.

One entry per CDR3 protein results from TCRdb running MiXCR on the RT-PCR reads. The table shows about half a million distinct CDR3 sequences, with roughly 8.2% occurring only once. Trimming cost V 5 bases and J 7 bases; bases outside gene matches: 14. The germline V gene has CDR1 MNHEY and CDR2 SVGAGI. The CDR3 length is 18 residues. V usage is TRBV6-5 and J usage is TRBJ1-4; 12 bases are a match to TRBD1. Source: PBMCs from blood, taken less than 25 months after vaccination. This clonotype was sampled from a man aged 50 to 69 who received an inactivated influenza vaccine. The CDR3: CASSTTVGQGAVGEKLFF. The CDR3 region has the DNA TGTGCCAGCAGTACTACAGTGGGACAGGGGGCGGTAGGTGAAAAACTGTTTTTT.